Shown below are 28 T cell receptor beta chains from a single sample sequenced in a study of T cell responses to AZD1222 COVID-19 vaccine. Here immunoSEQ multiplex PCR was the method, and the copy in TCRdb shows in-frame clones only, minus some. This table has 200,000 or so clones, roughly 91% appearing once. The material was peripheral blood, obtained on day 0 of MenACWY control vaccination. The receptors here all came from an adult in good health.

This chain joins TRBV7-2 and TRBJ1-2; D remains ambiguous. CDR1 SGHTA and CDR2 FQGNSA come from the germline V gene. V was trimmed by 10 bases and J by 3 bases, leaving 18 bases between them. The CDR3 runs to 14 residues. Here the CDR3 reads CATSFGGRYYGYTF. CDR3 coding DNA: TGTGCCACCTCGTTCGGAGGGCGATACTATGGCTACACCTTC.

The rearrangement uses TRBV19 and TRBJ1-4; D is perhaps TRBD1 (6 bases). With 7 bases removed from V and 4 bases from J, the gap between germline ends came to 19 bases. Per the germline V gene, CDR1 is LNHDA and CDR2 is SQIVND (reference sequence). CDR3 length: 16 residues. The CDR3 nucleotides read TGTGCCAGTACCCTGACGGGCGGGGGACATAATGAAAAACTGTTTTTT. This gives the protein CASTLTGGGHNEKLFF. The full variable domain, rest sourced from reference TRBV19 and TRBJ1-4, is DGGITQSPKYLFRKEGQNVTLSCEQNLNHDAMYWYRQDPGQGLRLIYYSQIVNDFQKGDIAEGYSVSREKKESFPLTVTSAQKNPTAFYLCASTLTGGGHNEKLFFGSGTQLSVL.

Only a few counts were recorded for this clone. The chain carries TRBV2 and TRBJ1-5, with unresolved D. Trimming cost V 4 bases and J 7 bases, with 11 bases left between them. Germline V gene lookup returns CDR1 SNHLY and CDR2 FYNNEI. This CDR3 is 13 amino acids long. The CDR3 protein is CASSAGSGQPQHF. CDR3 nucleotide sequence: TGTGCCAGCAGTGCTGGGTCCGGGCAGCCCCAGCATTTT.

The chain joins TRBV2 to TRBJ1-6; 8 bases fit TRBD1. Germline assignment: CDR1 SNHLY and CDR2 FYNNEI. CDR3 length: 16 amino acids. V shed 6 bases, J shed 8 bases, and the junction held 12 bases outside the gene matches. This chain's CDR3 is CASRFDRGIRDSPLHF. For the CDR3, the DNA is TGTGCCAGCAGATTTGACAGGGGCATTCGGGATTCACCCCTCCACTTT.

V and J are TRBV28 and TRBJ1-5; TRBD1 agrees at 7 bases. This CDR3 region has 17 residues. Germline CDR1 reads MDHEN; CDR2 reads SYDVKM. V lost 4 bases and J lost 0; bases outside the gene matches: 9. The CDR3, as DNA: TGTGCCAGCAGTTCTCCCGGGACAGTTCTTAGCAATCAGCCCCAGCATTTT. It encodes CASSSPGTVLSNQPQHF.

This clone was recorded once. V usage is TRBV5-4 and J usage is TRBJ1-6, with 7 bases that match TRBD1. CDR1 is SGHNT, CDR2 YYREEE, per germline (reference sequence). This CDR3 region has 15 residues. Trimming took 6 bases from V and 11 from J; bases not matched to a gene: 14. CDR3 in amino acids: CASTSGTDLFPPLHF. The CDR3 DNA reads as TGTGCCAGCACCTCCGGGACAGATCTATTTCCACCCCTCCACTTT.

The chain couples TRBV4-3 to TRBJ2-2; a weak D match, TRBD1 (5 bases). From germline, CDR1 is LGHNA and CDR2 YSLEER. Trimming shortened V by 0 bases and J by 7 bases, and 15 bases separated the two germline ends. This CDR3 contains 16 residues. The CDR3 is CASSQDPGRVGGELFF. The CDR3 nucleotides read TGCGCCAGCAGCCAAGATCCCGGCAGGGTCGGCGGGGAGCTGTTTTTT.

CDR3 protein: CASSPQGTEISYEQYF. CDR3 bases: TGTGCCAGCAGCCCTCAAGGGACAGAAATATCCTACGAGCAGTACTTC. The chain carries TRBV9 and TRBJ2-7, with 7 bases lining up with TRBD1. With V trimmed by 4 bases and J by 1 base, 11 bases remained unmatched. Germline CDR1 is SGDLS and CDR2 is YYNGEE. This CDR3 is built from 16 residues.

V gene TRBV7-9 combines with J gene TRBJ1-6, with D unresolved. The CDR3 runs to 14 residues. The V and J ends lost 1 base and 7 bases respectively, with 8 bases between them. Germline V lookup: CDR1 SEHNR, CDR2 FQNEAQ (reference sequence). CDR3 coding DNA: TGTGCCAGCAGCTTAGTAACAGCCAATTCACCCCTCCACTTT. Translation: CASSLVTANSPLHF.

V usage is TRBV6-6 and J usage is TRBJ1-2; possible D gene TRBD1, 6 bases. Germline CDR1 reads MNHNY; CDR2 reads SVGAGI (reference sequence). The CDR3 spans 13 residues. The V end was cut by 0 bases, the J end by 6 bases, with 8 bases between. CDR3 in DNA: TGTGCCAGCAGTTACTCTCCAGGGGATGGCTACACCTTC. It codes for CASSYSPGDGYTF.

This clone was recorded a few times. The V gene is TRBV7-2, the J gene TRBJ1-3; 7 bases map to TRBD1. Germline V gives CDR1 SGHTA, CDR2 FQGNSA. This CDR3 is 15 amino acids long. The junction had 2 bases not matched to a gene; V was cut back by 0 bases and J by 3 bases. CDR3 DNA: TGTGCCAGCAGCTTAGCCAGGGGGGGTGGAAACACCATATATTTT. It is translated as CASSLARGGGNTIYF.

The gene calls are TRBV6-1 and TRBJ2-6, with D hard to call. In germline, CDR1 is MNHNS, CDR2 SASEGT. The CDR3 is 16 amino acids. V was trimmed by 1 base and J by 0 bases, leaving 7 bases between them. The CDR3 is CASSEVRNSGANVLTF. For the CDR3, the DNA is TGTGCCAGCAGTGAAGTTCGGAACTCTGGGGCCAACGTCCTGACTTTC.

This chain uses TRBV18 with TRBJ2-7; 8 bases match TRBD1. Looked up from germline, CDR1 is KGHSH and CDR2 is LQKENI. The CDR3 totals 16 residues. The junction had 9 bases not matched to a gene; V was cut back by 1 base and J by 4 bases. The CDR3 nucleotides read TGTGCCAGCTCACCACGAGGACAGGGCGTTTCGTACGAGCAGTACTTC. Translating gives CASSPRGQGVSYEQYF.

The chain employs TRBV12-3 or TRBV12-4 and TRBJ1-5; perhaps TRBD1 as D (5 bases). The CDR3 loop spans 12 amino acids. V was trimmed by 3 bases and J by 7 bases, leaving 7 bases between them. The CDR3 is CASSLKGQPQHF. CDR3 nucleotide sequence: TGTGCCAGCAGTTTGAAGGGGCAGCCCCAGCATTTT.

This clone has just one count. The chain couples TRBV21-1 to TRBJ1-1; whether TRBD1, the table's D call, matches the DNA was not checked. TRBV21-1 is a pseudogene. The CDR3 is 16 amino acids. The DNA of the CDR3 is TGTGCCAGCAGCAAGGACAGCTCGTGGGCAAGCACTGAAGCTTTCTTT. This translates into CASSKDSSWASTEAFF.

The gene calls are TRBV28 and TRBJ1-6; a weak D match, TRBD1 (5 bases). Trimming removed 7 bases at V and 8 bases at J, with 12 bases between. The V gene's germline CDR1 is MDHEN and CDR2 SYDVKM. The CDR3 totals 13 residues. CDR3 sequence: CASTPGAYSPLHF. The CDR3 nucleotides are TGTGCCAGCACTCCTGGGGCTTATTCACCCCTCCACTTT.

The chain couples TRBV19 to TRBJ1-1; unclear D gene. CDR1 LNHDA and CDR2 SQIVND come from the germline V gene (reference sequence). Deletions cut 8 bases from V and 0 bases from J, with 16 bases between. The CDR3 spans 15 residues. CDR3 protein: CASYTSAVLNTEAFF. The CDR3 region has the DNA TGTGCCAGTTATACCAGCGCCGTCTTGAACACTGAAGCTTTCTTT.

This chain joins TRBV5-1 and TRBJ1-6; the D gene is possibly TRBD1 (5 bases). V lost 1 base and J lost 4, with 12 bases in between. Germline V CDR1 and CDR2: SGHRS, YFSETQ. The CDR3 has 16 amino acids. CDR3 loop: CASSLSQGGYNSPLHF. In nucleotides, the CDR3 is TGCGCCAGCAGCTTGTCCCAGGGTGGATATAATTCACCCCTCCACTTT.

J is TRBJ2-7 and V is TRBV7-2, with a possible D match to TRBD1 (6 bases). CDR1 and CDR2 (germline): SGHTA, FQGNSA. The CDR3 runs to 15 residues. V was pared by 5 bases and J by 7 bases, with 21 bases between. The CDR3 protein is CASSAGTGTRGEQYF. CDR3 coding DNA: TGTGCCAGCAGCGCCGGTACCGGGACACGAGGGGAGCAGTACTTC.

The genes are TRBV6-5 and TRBJ2-1, with D perhaps matching TRBD2 (5 bases). CDR3 length: 13 amino acids. V was cut by 4 bases and J by 10 bases, with 14 bases left in between. Germline-derived CDR1 and CDR2 are MNHEY and SVGAGI. The DNA of the CDR3 is TGTGCCAGCAGTTCCTTTGGACTCACCGAGCAGTTCTTC. It is translated as CASSSFGLTEQFF.

This clone was seen more than once but under ten times. The chain recombines TRBV5-1 with TRBJ1-3; 8 nucleotides line up with TRBD1. The CDR3 loop spans 16 amino acids. J gave up 2 bases and V 4 bases, and 8 bases lay outside the gene matches. CDR1 is SGHRS, CDR2 YFSETQ, per germline. The CDR3 reads CASSQRTGTTGNTIYF. CDR3 coding DNA: TGCGCCAGCAGCCAAAGGACAGGGACTACTGGAAACACCATATATTTT.

This clone was recorded once. The chain combines TRBV5-5 with TRBJ1-6; 10 nucleotides agree with TRBD1. This CDR3 spans 14 amino acids. Germline CDR1 is SGHKS and CDR2 is YYEKEE (reference sequence). The V segment lost 2 bases and the J segment 8 bases; nucleotides outside the gene matches: 1. This CDR3 is CASSFGQGDSPLHF. DNA of the CDR3: TGTGCCAGCAGCTTCGGACAGGGGGATTCACCCCTCCACTTT.

The CDR3 spells CASRAGGAQYF. DNA for the CDR3: TGTGCCAGCAGGGCGGGGGGGGCCCAGTACTTC. This chain joins TRBV2 and TRBJ2-5; 9 nucleotides match TRBD2. The V gene end was trimmed by 6 bases and the J gene end by 9 bases; junction bases not matched to a gene: 2. The germline CDR1 and CDR2 sequences are SNHLY and FYNNEI. This CDR3 comprises 11 residues.

This clone was detected only once. The chain combines TRBV5-4 with TRBJ1-2; tentatively, D is TRBD1 (5 bases). Germline V gives CDR1 SGHNT, CDR2 YYREEE (reference sequence). CDR3 length: 14 amino acids. V dropped 4 bases and J dropped 4 bases, with 14 bases sitting between them. CDR3 sequence reads: CASSLLQDTYGYTF. CDR3 DNA sequence: TGTGCCAGCAGCCTATTACAGGATACCTATGGCTACACCTTC.

The rearrangement links TRBV6-5 to TRBJ1-1; TRBD1 is a possible D gene (6 bases). Trimming removed 6 bases at V and 6 bases at J, with 17 bases between. The CDR3 runs 14 residues. Germline V gives CDR1 MNHEY, CDR2 SVGAGI. The CDR3 nucleotides are TGTGCCAGCAGGACAGGACAACCAGGGGCTGAAGCTTTCTTT. It translates to CASRTGQPGAEAFF.

The chain uses TRBV5-1 and TRBJ1-1; TRBD1 is a possible D gene (5 bases). Trimming removed 7 bases at V and 1 base at J, with 14 bases between. The CDR3 is 14 amino acids. The germline V gene has CDR1 SGHRS and CDR2 YFSETQ. The CDR3 is CASRQSLTNTEAFF. The CDR3 DNA follows: TGCGCCAGCCGACAGAGTCTTACGAACACTGAAGCTTTCTTT.

This chain uses TRBV6-2 or TRBV6-3 with TRBJ2-7; 7 positions agree with TRBD1. Looked up from germline, CDR1 is MNHEY and CDR2 is SVGEGT. The length of the CDR3 is 11 residues. With 1 base clipped from V and 11 bases from J, the junction kept 2 bases outside the gene matches. This CDR3 reads CASSYFGQEYF. The CDR3 DNA follows: TGTGCCAGCAGTTACTTTGGACAGGAGTACTTC.

The genes are TRBV6-5 and TRBJ1-5; the D is unclear. CDR1 and CDR2 from the germline V gene are MNHEY and SVGAGI. This CDR3 comprises 14 residues. Trimming cost V 6 bases and J 0 bases, with 9 bases left between them. DNA of the CDR3: TGTGCCAGCAGGAGGTCTTATAGCAATCAGCCCCAGCATTTT. The encoded protein is CASRRSYSNQPQHF.